This TCR beta chain originates from a study of T cell responses to AZD1222 COVID-19 vaccine. Overall study findings and caveats: The donors showed a predominance of white British ancestry and of females, with possible underestimation of clonal diversity.

About this clone: Its cognate antigen is unknown.

Losses at the gene ends were 0 bases for V and 7 bases for J; bases not matched to a gene: 8. The CDR3 spans 16 residues. Germline values: CDR1 SGHVS, CDR2 FNYEAQ. Libraries were prepared by immunoSEQ multiplex PCR; TCRdb keeps only in-frame clonotypes and omits some of them. In the table there are under 150,000 clones, roughly 90% of which are singletons. The source material was peripheral blood, sampled on day 0 of AZD1222 vaccination. This TCR was sampled from an adult in good health. This chain connects TRBV7-6 to TRBJ1-4; 7 nucleotides line up with TRBD1. CDR3 bases: TGTGCCAGCAGCTTAGCGCAAAACAGGGGATCTGAAAAACTGTTTTTT. This codes for CASSLAQNRGSEKLFF.